This T cell receptor beta chain was captured by sequencing in a study of cytomegalovirus exposure and HLA in healthy donors. Notes on the study in general: Cytomegalovirus association was listed for around 180 TCR beta chains.

About this clone itself: Its target is unknown.

Unmatched junction bases numbered 3, after V lost 2 bases and J lost 4 bases. The germline gives CDR1 MGHRA, CDR2 YSYEKL. The CDR3 totals 15 residues. Produced via immunoSEQ multiplex PCR; TCRdb's table is partial and in-frame only. The sample comprises over 65,000 clones, 94% of which are singletons, and roughly 2% rests with the top ten. The TCR was taken from a woman under 30 in good health and CMV-seropositive. This rearrangement joins TRBV4-1 to TRBJ2-2; 8 bases line up with TRBD2. Sequencing was performed on PBMCs. The CDR3 DNA sequence: TGCGCCAGCAGCCAACAAACTAGCGGCACCGGGGAGCTGTTTTTT. It yields the protein CASSQQTSGTGELFF.